The source of this T cell receptor (beta chain) is a study of blood T cell repertoires in COVID-19. Study in general: The cDNA or gDNA used as material had been derived from T cells, B-cell-depleted T cells, or PBMCs.

TCRdb's table, derived via immunoSEQ multiplex PCR, lists solely in-frame clones and lacks some. The table includes about 200,000 clones, around 87% detected once. CDR3 size: 11 residues. CDR1 and CDR2 (germline): SEHNR, FQNEAQ (reference sequence). The V end lost 5 bases, the J end lost 10 bases, and 11 bases lay between the germline ends. This chain joins TRBV7-9 and TRBJ1-2; D is undetermined. This TCR came from a woman in her fifties or sixties with COVID-19, enrolled during active disease. Sample: peripheral blood. The CDR3 nucleotides read TGTGCCAGCAGCCCACAGCTTGACTACACCTTC. Translated, it gives CASSPQLDYTF.